This passage covers 32 T cell receptor beta chains from one sample sequenced in a study of blood T cells in healthy people across ages. Next came a second PCR, run for about 6 to 12 cycles, which used a sample-barcoded 5' primer along with a J-beta primer mix. From the 5' RACE reads, TCRdb called clonotypes with MiXCR, one entry per CDR3 protein. The sample holds 1.5 million to 2 million distinct CDR3 sequences, 28% seen once. The sequencing input was blood. Every receptor here comes from a woman in her thirties in good health.

This clonotype was found a few times. The chain employs TRBV5-1 and TRBJ1-1, with D hard to call. V gave up 9 bases and J gave up 2 bases, with 14 bases separating them. Per the germline V gene, CDR1 is SGHRS and CDR2 is YFSETQ. The CDR3 extends over 13 amino acids. CDR3 DNA sequence: TGCGCCACCTCGGAAGTTATTAACACTGAAGCTTTCTTT. Translating it yields CATSEVINTEAFF.

In regard to this clonotype: The junction departs from the called germline gene at one end, perhaps through a read error. The chain recombines TRBV9 with TRBJ2-1, with D unclear. The CDR3 sequence is 15 residues long. Germline V lookup: CDR1 SGDLS, CDR2 YYNGEE. The CDR3 DNA is TGTGCCAGCAGCGTAGGGCCAACCTCCGACAATGAGCAGTTCTTC. This translates into CASSVGPTSDNEQFF.

The table lists this clonotype with a few counts. The chain employs TRBV20-1 and TRBJ2-3; 7 bases match TRBD2. Germline CDR1 DFQATT, CDR2 SNEGSKA (reference sequence). The CDR3 sequence is 14 residues long. Trimming removed 5 bases from V and 3 bases from J; junction bases left unmatched: 8. Written as DNA, the CDR3 is TGCAGTGCTGGGAGCGGGGTTCTGACAGATACGCAGTATTTT. Translation gives CSAGSGVLTDTQYF.

J is TRBJ2-1 and V is TRBV7-2, with a tentative D call TRBD1 (5 bases). CDR1 and CDR2 from the germline V gene are SGHTA and FQGNSA. The CDR3 covers 15 residues. V dropped 3 bases and J dropped 1 base, with 10 bases sitting between them. The CDR3 loop reads CASSLLQVSYNEQFF. CDR3 bases: TGTGCCAGCAGCTTGTTACAGGTTTCCTACAATGAGCAGTTCTTC.

At least ten counts were recorded for this clonotype. This sequence joins TRBV10-3 and TRBJ2-1; D is undetermined. Germline V gene lookup returns CDR1 ENHRY and CDR2 SYGVKD. This CDR3 has 13 residues. The V and J ends lost 0 bases and 10 bases respectively, with 10 bases between them. CDR3 nucleotide sequence: TGTGCCATCAGTGAGTCAGGTCTCCCCGAGCAGTTCTTC. This codes for CAISESGLPEQFF.

V and J are TRBV20-1 and TRBJ2-1; 7 bases agree with TRBD1. Near its end, the DNA agrees better with TRBJ2-7, so the J call may be wrong. CDR1 is DFQATT, CDR2 SNEGSKA, per germline (reference sequence). The CDR3 sequence is 15 residues long. CDR3 loop: CSASSGQIPYNEQYF. CDR3 sequence (DNA): TGCAGTGCTAGTTCGGGACAGATTCCCTACAATGAGCAGTACTTC.

The genes are TRBV5-1 and TRBJ2-3, with TRBD2 matching 10 bases. Unmatched junction bases numbered 7, after V lost 1 base and J lost 2 bases. CDR3 length equals 17 residues. Germline CDR1 is SGHRS and CDR2 is YFSETQ. The DNA of the CDR3 is TGCGCCAGCAGCTTGACCCGGAGCGGGGGGGACACAGATACGCAGTATTTT. Encoded protein: CASSLTRSGGDTDTQYF.

This clonotype has at least ten counts. CDR3 sequence: CASSQRASLPKTQYF. CDR3 DNA sequence: TGTGCCAGCAGCCAACGCGCTAGCCTTCCGAAGACCCAGTACTTC. The chain uses TRBV3-1 and TRBJ2-5, with TRBD2 as a possible D gene (5 bases). V lost 2 bases to trimming and J lost 6 bases, with 16 bases between them. The CDR3 spans 15 residues. Germline V lookup: CDR1 LGHDT, CDR2 YNNKEL (reference sequence).

The chain joins TRBV11-2 to TRBJ2-5, with 9 bases that match TRBD2. The better agreement between TRBJ2-7 and the DNA end casts doubt on the J call. Germline lookup yields CDR1 SGHAT and CDR2 FQNNGV. This CDR3 spans 16 amino acids. The DNA of the CDR3 is TGTGCCAGCAGCTTAGCTATAGCGGGGGCCCCCTACGAGCAGTACTTC. This translates into CASSLAIAGAPYEQYF.

This rearrangement joins TRBV5-1 to TRBJ2-1; D is possibly TRBD2 (6 bases). The CDR3 totals 15 residues. V shed 0 bases and J shed 3 bases, with 10 bases lying between them. CDR1 is SGHRS and CDR2 is YFSETQ in the germline V gene. The CDR3 loop reads CASSLAGLHYNEQFF. The CDR3 bases are TGCGCCAGCAGCTTGGCGGGACTTCACTACAATGAGCAGTTCTTC.

Many counts were recorded for this clonotype. The gene calls are TRBV20-1 and TRBJ2-1; TRBD1 aligns across 11 bases. The CDR3 runs to 15 residues. Losses at the gene ends were 6 bases for V and 6 bases for J; bases not matched to a gene: 10. Germline values: CDR1 DFQATT, CDR2 SNEGSKA (reference sequence). CDR3 DNA: TGCAGTGCCCTCCCCGGACAGGGGGCTTCCAATGAGCAGTTCTTC. This translates into CSALPGQGASNEQFF.

This clonotype was found a few times. The chain is built from TRBV20-1 and TRBJ2-1; 10 positions agree with TRBD1. The CDR3 has 15 residues. After removal of 5 bases from V and 3 bases from J, the junction contained 7 bases not matched to a gene. Germline values: CDR1 DFQATT, CDR2 SNEGSKA (reference sequence). The CDR3 reads CSAFRRDRGYNEQFF. For the CDR3, the DNA is TGCAGTGCTTTTAGAAGGGACAGGGGCTACAATGAGCAGTTCTTC.

A word on this clonotype: One end of the junction is discordant with germline, which a read error may explain. This CDR3 reads CVSMGDGGYGYTF. CDR3 bases: TGTGTCAGCATGGGGGATGGGGGATACGGCTACACCTTC. The genes are TRBV6-6 and TRBJ1-2; the D gene is possibly TRBD1 (5 bases). CDR1 MNHNY and CDR2 SVGAGI come from the germline V gene (reference sequence). The CDR3 totals 13 residues.

The sample holds many counts of this clonotype. The J gene is TRBJ1-1, the V gene TRBV4-3; the D is unclear. The CDR3 contains 13 residues. The V end was cut by 3 bases, the J end by 0 bases, with 5 bases between. Per the germline V gene, CDR1 is LGHNA and CDR2 is YSLEER. In DNA, the CDR3 is TGCGCCAGCAGCCAGACGGTGAACACTGAAGCTTTCTTT. Encoded protein: CASSQTVNTEAFF.

This clonotype has at least ten counts. The V and J genes are TRBV20-1 and TRBJ2-1, with 8 bases lining up with TRBD2. The CDR3 has 14 amino acids. The V segment lost 2 bases and the J segment 4 bases; nucleotides outside the gene matches: 4. Per germline, CDR1 DFQATT and CDR2 SNEGSKA (reference sequence). The CDR3 DNA is TGCAGTGCTAGAAAGAGCGGGAGTTACAATGAGCAGTTCTTC. Translating gives CSARKSGSYNEQFF.

This chain joins TRBV7-2 and TRBJ2-5, with 8 bases identical to TRBD2. The CDR3 sequence is 17 residues long. Looked up from germline, CDR1 is SGHTA and CDR2 is FQGNSA. V was clipped by 5 bases and J by 3 bases; unmatched bases: 14. DNA of the CDR3: TGTGCCAGCAGCCCCCAGGGGCCAGCGGGAGTAAAAGAGACCCAGTACTTC. Its protein product is CASSPQGPAGVKETQYF.

This clonotype was recorded a few times. The chain couples TRBV7-9 to TRBJ2-1, with D possibly being TRBD1 (5 bases). Germline CDR1 is SEHNR and CDR2 is FQNEAQ (reference sequence). The ends were cut back, 5 bases at V and 9 bases at J, with 8 bases in the middle. The CDR3 sequence is 11 residues long. CDR3 loop: CASSVDSEQFF. The DNA of the CDR3 is TGTGCCAGCAGCGTCGACAGTGAGCAGTTCTTC. Looking up the rest from reference TRBV7-9 and TRBJ2-1 gives the full variable domain: DTGVSQNPRHKITKRGQNVTFRCDPISEHNRLYWYRQTLGQGPEFLTYFQNEAQLEKSRLLSDRFSAERPKGSFSTLEIQRTEQGDSAMYLCASSVDSEQFFGPGTRLTVL.

This clonotype was counted a few times. This chain connects TRBV12-3 or TRBV12-4 to TRBJ2-3; D is undetermined. This CDR3 is built from 15 residues. The V gene lost 3 bases and the J gene lost 0 bases, with 10 bases spanning the gap. CDR3 residues: CASSFRRTSTDTQYF. The CDR3 DNA follows: TGTGCCAGCAGTTTTCGGAGAACTAGCACAGATACGCAGTATTTT.

This clonotype has more than one count but fewer than ten. The chain has TRBV7-2 and TRBJ1-2, with 12 positions matching TRBD1. There are 15 residues in the CDR3. Germline assignment: CDR1 SGHTA and CDR2 FQGNSA. Losses at the gene ends were 0 bases for V and 8 bases for J; bases not matched to a gene: 4. Here the CDR3 reads CASSLAGTGGAGYTF. The CDR3 DNA sequence: TGTGCCAGCAGCTTAGCGGGGACAGGGGGCGCGGGCTACACCTTC.

The chain has TRBV28 and TRBJ1-4, with unresolved D. This CDR3 comprises 16 residues. CDR1 is MDHEN and CDR2 is SYDVKM in the germline V gene. V lost 7 bases and J 0 bases, leaving 15 bases between the germline ends. The CDR3 reads CASTLSPQSTNEKLFF. The CDR3 DNA sequence: TGTGCCAGCACCCTCTCCCCCCAATCAACTAATGAAAAACTGTTTTTT.

This clonotype was counted only a few times. The gene calls are TRBV12-3 or TRBV12-4 and TRBJ2-7; 7 nucleotides match TRBD1. The CDR3 sequence is 15 residues long. V lost 6 bases and J lost 0; bases outside the gene matches: 8. In DNA form, the CDR3 reads TGTGCCAGCAGCCAAGGGGGCCAGAGCTCCTACGAGCAGTACTTC. Translating it yields CASSQGGQSSYEQYF.

This clonotype was found many times. V gene TRBV5-1 combines with J gene TRBJ2-7; D gene uncertain. Germline CDR1 reads SGHRS; CDR2 reads YFSETQ. V lost 0 bases, J lost 7 bases, and 11 bases lay in between. The CDR3 sequence is 13 residues long. Here the CDR3 reads CASSLDSPEEQYF. Written as DNA, the CDR3 is TGCGCCAGCAGCTTGGACAGCCCCGAGGAGCAGTACTTC.

The rearrangement uses TRBV20-1 and TRBJ2-5, with D unresolved. The CDR3 spans 13 residues. The germline V gene has CDR1 DFQATT and CDR2 SNEGSKA (reference sequence). V was clipped by 7 bases and J by 4 bases, with 16 bases between them. Here the CDR3 reads CSVFRADLETQYF. In nucleotides, the CDR3 is TGCAGTGTGTTCCGGGCCGACCTAGAGACCCAGTACTTC.

CDR3 sequence: CSATGGRNEQYF. The CDR3, as DNA: TGCAGTGCTACGGGGGGCCGCAATGAGCAGTACTTC. The chain combines TRBV20-1 with TRBJ2-7, with D possibly matching TRBD2 (7 bases). The CDR3 is 12 amino acids. Germline values: CDR1 DFQATT, CDR2 SNEGSKA (reference sequence). V was shortened by 4 bases and J by 7 bases, with 14 bases between the two germline ends.

The chain recombines TRBV7-9 with TRBJ1-2; 7 nucleotides align to TRBD1. Germline-derived CDR1 and CDR2 are SEHNR and FQNEAQ (reference sequence). The length of the CDR3 is 12 residues. Trimming removed 2 bases from V and 11 bases from J; junction bases left unmatched: 5. This chain's CDR3 is CASSLTGTAYTF. The DNA of the CDR3 is TGTGCCAGCAGCTTAACCGGGACAGCATACACCTTC.

This clonotype has more than one count but fewer than ten. The chain has TRBV5-1 and TRBJ2-5; TRBD2 matches at 7 bases. Germline-derived CDR1 and CDR2 are SGHRS and YFSETQ. The CDR3 runs to 15 residues. Germline trimming cut 0 bases from V and 3 bases from J; bases unmatched to any gene: 5. CDR3: CASSLEGGREETQYF. In DNA form, the CDR3 reads TGCGCCAGCAGCTTGGAAGGCGGGAGAGAAGAGACCCAGTACTTC.

A remark on this clonotype: A read error is possible here, since a much larger clone lies one base away. The chain combines TRBV10-3 with TRBJ2-5; 8 positions match TRBD2. The CDR3 is 12 amino acids. Germline lookup yields CDR1 ENHRY and CDR2 SYGVKD. Written as DNA, the CDR3 is TGTGCCACACTGGACGGGGGGGAGACCCAGGACTTC. This translates into CATLDGGETQDF.

This clonotype occurred a few times. The chain has TRBV30 and TRBJ2-7, with 9 bases lining up with TRBD1. The V and J ends lost 2 bases and 0 bases, in that order; junction bases with no gene match: 5. Germline V gene data show CDR1 as GTSNPN and CDR2 as SVGIG (reference sequence). CDR3 length: 15 amino acids. CDR3 nucleotide sequence: TGTGCCTGGAGTTTAGGACAGGGGACCTCCTACGAGCAGTACTTC. The encoded protein is CAWSLGQGTSYEQYF.

This chain connects TRBV20-1 to TRBJ2-7; no clear D gene. The CDR3 has 12 residues. Germline assignment: CDR1 DFQATT and CDR2 SNEGSKA (reference sequence). V lost 1 base and J lost 2, with 6 bases in between. The CDR3 DNA reads TGCAGTGCTAGAGGGCAAACCTACGAGCAGTACTTC. Its translation is CSARGQTYEQYF.

This clonotype was recorded a few times. This chain joins TRBV30 and TRBJ2-3; either TRBD1 or TRBD2 may fit D (5 bases each). The CDR3 loop spans 14 amino acids. Germline V gives CDR1 GTSNPN, CDR2 SVGIG (reference sequence). Trimming cost V 6 bases and J 1 base, with 14 bases left between them. The CDR3 reads CACQGTSGTDTQYF. The DNA for the CDR3 is TGTGCCTGCCAGGGCACTAGTGGCACAGATACGCAGTATTTT.

This clonotype occurred once. V is TRBV27 and J is TRBJ2-1; TRBD2 matches at 8 bases. This CDR3 has 13 amino acids. CDR1 MNHEY and CDR2 SMNVEV come from the germline V gene (reference sequence). The V and J ends lost 4 bases and 9 bases, in that order; junction bases with no gene match: 5. DNA for the CDR3: TGTGCCAGCAGTTGGCGGGAGGACGGTGAGCAGTTCTTC. Its protein is CASSWREDGEQFF.

This rearrangement joins TRBV5-1 to TRBJ2-5, with 7 bases matching TRBD1. The CDR3 runs 14 residues. V trimming: 4 bases; J trimming: 0 bases; junction bases outside the gene matches: 3. CDR1 is SGHRS, CDR2 YFSETQ, per germline. This chain's CDR3 is CASSETGYQETQYF. The CDR3 nucleotides are TGCGCCAGCAGCGAGACAGGGTACCAAGAGACCCAGTACTTC.